The present entry profiles one TCR beta chain with its context. The authors' processing: How many nucleated cells were present was estimated from reference gene primer amplification. This table comes from immunoSEQ multiplex PCR, and its TCRdb copy is limited to in-frame clones, with some not included. The V and J calls and clone size are taken from that table; D and trimming were inferred from the DNA. Among 150,000 to 200,000 clones listed, around 80% were seen once. The sample belongs to a study of blood T cell repertoires in COVID-19. Whole-study context: From T cells, B-cell-depleted T cells, or PBMCs came the material, which was cDNA or gDNA.

The CDR3 runs to 12 residues. CDR1 is WNHNN and CDR2 is SYGVQD in the germline V gene (reference sequence). Trimming removed 7 bases at V and 8 bases at J, with 13 bases between. The receptor was isolated from a woman of 80 years or more with acute or convalescent COVID-19. Input material: peripheral blood. J is TRBJ2-3 and V is TRBV10-1; tentatively, D is TRBD2 (6 bases). The chain's CDR3 is CASTSGVGTQYF. The CDR3 DNA is TGCGCCAGCACTTCGGGAGTGGGTACGCAGTATTTT.